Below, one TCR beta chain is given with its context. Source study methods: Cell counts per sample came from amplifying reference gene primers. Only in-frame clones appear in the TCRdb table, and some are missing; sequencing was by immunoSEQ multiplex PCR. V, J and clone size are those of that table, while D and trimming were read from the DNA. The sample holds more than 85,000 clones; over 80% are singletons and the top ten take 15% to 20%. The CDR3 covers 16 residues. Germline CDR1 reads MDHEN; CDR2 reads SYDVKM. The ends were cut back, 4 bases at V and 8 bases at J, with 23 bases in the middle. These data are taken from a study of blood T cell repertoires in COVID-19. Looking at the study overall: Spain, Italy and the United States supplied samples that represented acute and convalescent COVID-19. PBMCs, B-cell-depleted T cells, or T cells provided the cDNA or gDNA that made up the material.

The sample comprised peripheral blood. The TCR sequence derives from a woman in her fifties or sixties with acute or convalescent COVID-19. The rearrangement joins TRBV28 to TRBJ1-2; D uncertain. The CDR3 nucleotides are TGTGCCAGCAGTTCGCCCAGCGTGGGAGGGATGGGGGGCTACACCTTC. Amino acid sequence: CASSSPSVGGMGGYTF.